Each of the 11 T cell receptor beta chains below was sequenced from the same sample in a study of T cell clusters in autoimmune cytopenias. TRB amplification used around 0.25 ug of peripheral blood genomic DNA. TRB was amplified by touch-down multiplex PCR, primer pools A and B combined. TCRdb reprocessed the multiplex PCR reads and reports one entry per CDR3 protein, with no DNA. The sample totals around 7,800 distinct CDR3 sequences. Sequencing was done on a sample of peripheral blood. These receptors all come from a human donor with an autoimmune cytopenia or autoimmune hepatitis (not recorded which).

Considering frequency, this clonotype is medium-sized. The genes are TRBV6-5 and TRBJ1-3. Germline lookup yields CDR1 MNHEY and CDR2 SVGAGI. The CDR3 has 13 amino acids. The CDR3 here is CASTAGSGNTIYF.

J is TRBJ1-3 and V is TRBV12-5; TCRdb reports TRBD1, a call that lacks DNA to check it against. The length of the CDR3 is 16 residues. CDR1 and CDR2 from the germline V gene are LGHNT and FRNRAP. The CDR3 here is CASGLVQGAAGNTIYF.

This chain joins TRBV5-1 and TRBJ1-2; TCRdb selects TRBD1, and the lack of DNA leaves this call unchecked. CDR1 is SGHRS and CDR2 is YFSETQ in the germline V gene. This CDR3 region has 11 residues. CDR3: CASSGDRHYTF.

The CDR3 here is CASSQDRVINYGYTF. V usage is TRBV4-1 and J usage is TRBJ1-2. Per germline, CDR1 MGHRA and CDR2 YSYEKL. The CDR3 consists of 15 residues.

This clonotype is identified as medium-sized from frequency. J is TRBJ2-7 and V is TRBV27; TCRdb designates TRBD1, a call that cannot be tested without DNA. Per germline, CDR1 MNHEY and CDR2 SMNVEV (reference sequence). The CDR3 sequence is 16 residues long. The CDR3 reads CASSPRQGARTYEQYF.

This rearrangement joins TRBV5-6 to TRBJ1-1. The length of the CDR3 is 12 residues. The germline CDR1 and CDR2 sequences are SGHDT and YYEEEE. The chain's CDR3 is CASSFSGSEAFF.

The rearrangement links TRBV12-3 or TRBV12-4 to TRBJ1-6; TCRdb picks TRBD1, but there is no DNA to check that call. CDR3 length equals 16 residues. The CDR3 is CASSLGGNSYNSPLHF.

The chain combines TRBV24-1 with TRBJ2-2. There are 13 residues in the CDR3. Germline-derived CDR1 and CDR2 are KGHDR and SFDVKD. The chain's CDR3 is CATSARNTGELFF.

This clonotype is deemed medium-sized by its frequency. The chain uses TRBV29-1 and TRBJ2-7; TCRdb reports TRBD1, a call that lacks DNA to check it against. The CDR3 contains 12 residues. Germline CDR1 is SQVTM and CDR2 is ANQGSEA. This CDR3 is CSVLPDSYEQYF.

According to its frequency, this clonotype is medium-sized (0.01 to 0.1%). The chain employs TRBV5-1 and TRBJ1-2. CDR1 and CDR2 (germline): SGHRS, YFSETQ. The CDR3 is made up of 13 amino acids. This CDR3 reads CASSLVALYGYTF. The whole variable domain, filled in from reference TRBV5-1 and TRBJ1-2, reads KAGVTQTPRYLIKTRGQQVTLSCSPISGHRSVSWYQQTPGQGLQFLFEYFSETQRNKGNFPGRFSGRQFSNSRSEMNVSTLELGDSALYLCASSLVALYGYTFGSGTRLTVV.

The chain's CDR3 is CASSEQGPLGQPQHF. This sequence joins TRBV2 and TRBJ1-5; TCRdb names TRBD1, which stays unverified in the absence of DNA. The CDR3 is 15 amino acids. CDR1 SNHLY and CDR2 FYNNEI come from the germline V gene.